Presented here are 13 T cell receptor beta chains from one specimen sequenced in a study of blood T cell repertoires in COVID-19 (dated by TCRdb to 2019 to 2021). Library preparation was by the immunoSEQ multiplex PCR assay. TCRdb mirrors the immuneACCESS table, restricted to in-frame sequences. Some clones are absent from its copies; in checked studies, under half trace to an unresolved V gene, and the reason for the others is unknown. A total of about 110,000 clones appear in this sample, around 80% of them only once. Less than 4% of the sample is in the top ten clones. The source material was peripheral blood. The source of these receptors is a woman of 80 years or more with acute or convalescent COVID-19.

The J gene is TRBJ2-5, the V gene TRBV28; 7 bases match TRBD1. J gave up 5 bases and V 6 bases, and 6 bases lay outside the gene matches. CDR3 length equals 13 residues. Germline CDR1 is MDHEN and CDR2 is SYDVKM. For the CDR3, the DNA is TGTGCCAGCAGATCAGGGGGTCCGGAGACCCAGTACTTC. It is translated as CASRSGGPETQYF. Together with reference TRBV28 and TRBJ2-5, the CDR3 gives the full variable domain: DVKVTQSSRYLVKRTGEKVFLECVQDMDHENMFWYRQDPGLGLRLIYFSYDVKMKEKGDIPEGYSVSREKKERFSLILESASTNQTSMYLCASRSGGPETQYFGPGTRLLVL.

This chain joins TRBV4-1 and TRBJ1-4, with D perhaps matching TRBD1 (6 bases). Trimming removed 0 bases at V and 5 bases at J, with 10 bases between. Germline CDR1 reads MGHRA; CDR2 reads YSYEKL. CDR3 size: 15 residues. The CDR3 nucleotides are TGCGCCAGCAGCCAAGACAGGGGCAACAATGAAAAACTGTTTTTT. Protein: CASSQDRGNNEKLFF.

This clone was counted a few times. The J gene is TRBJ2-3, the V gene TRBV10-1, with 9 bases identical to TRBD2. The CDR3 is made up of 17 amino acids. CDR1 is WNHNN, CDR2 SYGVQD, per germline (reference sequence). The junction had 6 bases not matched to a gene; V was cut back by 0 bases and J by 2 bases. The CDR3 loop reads CASSESTGTSLTDTQYF. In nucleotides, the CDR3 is TGCGCCAGCAGTGAGTCGACCGGGACTAGCCTCACAGATACGCAGTATTTT.

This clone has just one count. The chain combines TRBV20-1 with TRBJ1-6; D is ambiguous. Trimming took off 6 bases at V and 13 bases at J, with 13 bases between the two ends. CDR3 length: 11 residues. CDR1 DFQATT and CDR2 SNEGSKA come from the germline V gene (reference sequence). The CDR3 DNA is TGCAGTGCAACAACTAGGATCCCCCTCCACTTT. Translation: CSATTRIPLHF.

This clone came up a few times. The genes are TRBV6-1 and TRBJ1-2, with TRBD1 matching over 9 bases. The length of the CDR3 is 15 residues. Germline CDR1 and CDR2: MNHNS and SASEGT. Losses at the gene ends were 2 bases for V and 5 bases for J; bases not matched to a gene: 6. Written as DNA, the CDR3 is TGTGCCAGCAGTGAATGGGGACAGGGAAGTTATGGCTACACCTTC. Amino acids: CASSEWGQGSYGYTF.

The CDR3 protein is CASSCPKAGSPLHF. For the CDR3, the DNA is TGTGCCAGCAGCTGCCCCAAGGCAGGTTCACCCCTCCACTTT. This chain connects TRBV21-1 to TRBJ1-6; the table's D call, TRBD1, has no DNA check behind it. TRBV21-1 is reported as a pseudogene. This CDR3 has 14 amino acids.

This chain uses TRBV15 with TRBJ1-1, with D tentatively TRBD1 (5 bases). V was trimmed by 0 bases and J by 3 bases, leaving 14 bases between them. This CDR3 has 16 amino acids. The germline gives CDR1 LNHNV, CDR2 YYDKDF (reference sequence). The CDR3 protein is CATSRDKEGLDTEAFF. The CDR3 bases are TGTGCCACCAGCAGAGATAAGGAGGGGCTAGACACTGAAGCTTTCTTT.

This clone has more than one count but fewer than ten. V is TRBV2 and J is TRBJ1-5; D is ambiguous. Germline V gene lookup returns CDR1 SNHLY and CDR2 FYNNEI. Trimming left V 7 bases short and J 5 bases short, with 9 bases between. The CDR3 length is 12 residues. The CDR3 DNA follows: TGTGCCAGCACTCTTCTTGATCAGCCCCAGCATTTT. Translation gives CASTLLDQPQHF.

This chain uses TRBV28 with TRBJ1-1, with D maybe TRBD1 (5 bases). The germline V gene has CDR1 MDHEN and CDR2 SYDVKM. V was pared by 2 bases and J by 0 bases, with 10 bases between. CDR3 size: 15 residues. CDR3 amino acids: CASSLKGAMNTEAFF. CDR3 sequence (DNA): TGTGCCAGCAGTTTAAAAGGGGCTATGAACACTGAAGCTTTCTTT. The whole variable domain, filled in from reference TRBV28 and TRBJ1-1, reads DVKVTQSSRYLVKRTGEKVFLECVQDMDHENMFWYRQDPGLGLRLIYFSYDVKMKEKGDIPEGYSVSREKKERFSLILESASTNQTSMYLCASSLKGAMNTEAFFGQGTRLTVV.

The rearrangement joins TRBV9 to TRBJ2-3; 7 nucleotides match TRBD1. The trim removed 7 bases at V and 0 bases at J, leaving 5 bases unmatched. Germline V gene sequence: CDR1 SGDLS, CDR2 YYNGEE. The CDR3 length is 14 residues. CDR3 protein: CASGGQASTDTQYF. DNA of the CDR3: TGTGCCAGCGGAGGACAGGCTAGCACAGATACGCAGTATTTT. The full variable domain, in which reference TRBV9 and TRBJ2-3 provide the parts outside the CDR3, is DSGVTQTPKHLITATGQRVTLRCSPRSGDLSVYWYQQSLDQGLQFLIQYYNGEERAKGNILERFSAQQFPDLHSELNLSSLELGDSALYFCASGGQASTDTQYFGPGTRLTVL.

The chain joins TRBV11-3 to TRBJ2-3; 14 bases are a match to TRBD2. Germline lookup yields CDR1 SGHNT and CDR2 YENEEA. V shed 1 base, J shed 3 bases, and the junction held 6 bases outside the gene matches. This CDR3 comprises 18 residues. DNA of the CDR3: TGTGCCAGCAGCTTAGGAGCGACTAGCGGGGGGGAAACAGATACGCAGTATTTT. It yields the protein CASSLGATSGGETDTQYF. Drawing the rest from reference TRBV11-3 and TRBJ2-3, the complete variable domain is EAGVVQSPRYKIIEKKQPVAFWCNPISGHNTLYWYLQNLGQGPELLIRYENEEAVDDSQLPKDRFSAERLKGVDSTLKIQPAELGDSAVYLCASSLGATSGGETDTQYFGPGTRLTVL.

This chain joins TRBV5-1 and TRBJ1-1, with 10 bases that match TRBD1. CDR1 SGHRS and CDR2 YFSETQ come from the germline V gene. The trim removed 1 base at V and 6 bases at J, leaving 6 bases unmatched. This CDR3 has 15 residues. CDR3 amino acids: CASSLIGDRGAEAFF. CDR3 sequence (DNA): TGCGCCAGCAGCTTGATAGGGGACAGGGGAGCTGAAGCTTTCTTT.

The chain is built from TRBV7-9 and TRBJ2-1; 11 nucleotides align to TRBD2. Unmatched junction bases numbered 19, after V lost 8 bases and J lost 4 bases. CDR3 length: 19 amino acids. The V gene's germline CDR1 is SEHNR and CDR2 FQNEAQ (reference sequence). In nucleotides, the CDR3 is TGTGCCAGCCTCCAAAGGACTAGCGGGTGGAGGACGAAATACAATGAGCAGTTCTTC. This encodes CASLQRTSGWRTKYNEQFF.